This T cell receptor (beta chain) came from a study of shared clonotypes between healthy human individuals. Study results and limitations: Only a few donors were included, so the genetic and exposure-history diversity represented was limited. Tissues were not sampled, only blood, and their repertoires likely differ.

In the case of this clone: The antigen is not known.

CDR1 and CDR2 from the germline V gene are SGHKS and YYEKEE (reference sequence). This CDR3 contains 14 residues. The V segment lost 4 bases and the J segment 7 bases; nucleotides outside the gene matches: 9. Sequencing used immunoSEQ multiplex PCR; TCRdb keeps in-frame clones, though not all of them. Of about 2.3 million clones listed, about 90% were seen once; the top ten hold about 0.36%. J is TRBJ2-7 and V is TRBV5-5, with 9 bases fitting TRBD1. The TCR originated in a man aged 18 to 30 in good health. Some clones in this sample may be carry-over from other donors' samples. Material: naive CD4+ T cells from PBMCs. The subset is: CD45RA+ positively selected. The CDR3 region is CASSRGTGKGEQYF. CDR3 nucleotides: TGTGCCAGCAGCCGCGGGACAGGGAAGGGGGAGCAGTACTTC.